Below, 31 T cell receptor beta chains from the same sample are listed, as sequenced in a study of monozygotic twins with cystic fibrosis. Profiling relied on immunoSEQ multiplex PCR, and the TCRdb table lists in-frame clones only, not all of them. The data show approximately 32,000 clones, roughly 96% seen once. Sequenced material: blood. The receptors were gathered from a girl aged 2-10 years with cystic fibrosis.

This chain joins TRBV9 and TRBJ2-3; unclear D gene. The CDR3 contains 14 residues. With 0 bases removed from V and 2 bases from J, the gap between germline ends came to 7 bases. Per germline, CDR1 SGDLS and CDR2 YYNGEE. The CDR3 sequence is CASSVAAYTDTQYF. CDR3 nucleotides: TGTGCCAGCAGCGTAGCTGCTTACACAGATACGCAGTATTTT.

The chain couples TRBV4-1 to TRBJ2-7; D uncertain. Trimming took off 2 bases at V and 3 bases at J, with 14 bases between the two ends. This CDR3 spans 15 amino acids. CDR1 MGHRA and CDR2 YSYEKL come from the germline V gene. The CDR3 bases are TGCGCCAGCAGCCAACGATACGAACCTAACTACGAGCAGTACTTC. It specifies CASSQRYEPNYEQYF.

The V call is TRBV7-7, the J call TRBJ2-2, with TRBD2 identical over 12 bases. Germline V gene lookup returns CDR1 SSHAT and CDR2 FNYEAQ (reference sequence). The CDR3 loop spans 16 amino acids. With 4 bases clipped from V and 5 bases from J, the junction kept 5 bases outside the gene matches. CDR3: CASSSGLAGGTGELFF. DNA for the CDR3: TGTGCCAGCAGCTCGGGACTAGCGGGTGGAACCGGGGAGCTGTTTTTT. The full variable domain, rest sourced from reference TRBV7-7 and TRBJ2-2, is GAGVSQSPRYKVTKRGQDVTLRCDPISSHATLYWYQQALGQGPEFLTYFNYEAQPDKSGLPSDRFSAERPEGSISTLTIQRTEQRDSAMYRCASSSGLAGGTGELFFGEGSRLTVL.

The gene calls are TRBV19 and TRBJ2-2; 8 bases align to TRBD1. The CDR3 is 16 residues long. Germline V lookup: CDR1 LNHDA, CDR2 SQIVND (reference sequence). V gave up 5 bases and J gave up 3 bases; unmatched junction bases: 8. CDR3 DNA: TGTGCCAGTAGTGACCCTGGACAGGGAGACACCGGGGAGCTGTTTTTT. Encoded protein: CASSDPGQGDTGELFF.

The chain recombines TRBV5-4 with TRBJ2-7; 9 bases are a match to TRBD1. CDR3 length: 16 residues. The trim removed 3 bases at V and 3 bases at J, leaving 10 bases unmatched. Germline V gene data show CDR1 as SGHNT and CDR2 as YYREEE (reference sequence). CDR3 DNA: TGTGCCAGCAGCTGGGGACAGGGTTACTCGGTCTACGAGCAGTACTTC. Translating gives CASSWGQGYSVYEQYF.

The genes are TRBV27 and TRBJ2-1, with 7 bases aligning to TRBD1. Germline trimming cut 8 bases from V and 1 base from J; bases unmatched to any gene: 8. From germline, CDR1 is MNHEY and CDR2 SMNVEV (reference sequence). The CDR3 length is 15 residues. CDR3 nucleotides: TGTGCCAGCCGAAGGGGGCTGATATCCTACAATGAGCAGTTCTTC. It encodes CASRRGLISYNEQFF.

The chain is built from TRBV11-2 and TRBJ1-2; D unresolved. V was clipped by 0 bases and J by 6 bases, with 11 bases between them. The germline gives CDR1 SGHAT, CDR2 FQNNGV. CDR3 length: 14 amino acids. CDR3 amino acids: CASSLELGLDGYTF. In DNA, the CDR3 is TGTGCCAGCAGCTTAGAGCTGGGTTTGGATGGCTACACCTTC.

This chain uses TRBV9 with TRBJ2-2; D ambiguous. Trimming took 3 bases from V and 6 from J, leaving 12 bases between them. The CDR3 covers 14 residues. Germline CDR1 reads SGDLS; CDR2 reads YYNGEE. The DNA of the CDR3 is TGTGCCAGCAGCGCTCGTGTTGCACCCGGGGAGCTGTTTTTT. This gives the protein CASSARVAPGELFF.

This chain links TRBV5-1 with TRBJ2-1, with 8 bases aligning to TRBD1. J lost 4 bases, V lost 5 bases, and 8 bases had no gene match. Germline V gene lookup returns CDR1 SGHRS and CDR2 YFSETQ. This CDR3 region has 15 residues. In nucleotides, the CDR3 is TGCGCCAGCAGTTGGGGGGACAGGCAGTACAATGAGCAGTTCTTC. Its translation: CASSWGDRQYNEQFF.

The CDR3: CASSPYQGSNTEAFF. In DNA, the CDR3 is TGTGCCAGCTCCCCCTACCAGGGGTCGAACACTGAAGCTTTCTTT. This sequence joins TRBV27 and TRBJ1-1; tentatively, D is TRBD1 (6 bases). Germline loops: CDR1 MNHEY, CDR2 SMNVEV (reference sequence). The CDR3 length is 15 residues. V dropped 8 bases and J dropped 1 base, with 17 bases sitting between them.

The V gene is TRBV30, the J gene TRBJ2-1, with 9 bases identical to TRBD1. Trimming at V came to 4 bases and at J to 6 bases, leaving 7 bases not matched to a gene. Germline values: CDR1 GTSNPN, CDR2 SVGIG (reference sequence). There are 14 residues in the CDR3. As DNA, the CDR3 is TGTGCCTGGACTCCGGGACAGGGACCCAATGAGCAGTTCTTC. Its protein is CAWTPGQGPNEQFF.

Here the CDR3 DNA reads TGCGCCAGCAACGCTCGGGAAGGACAGGGGAGAGAGCAGTACTTC. This translates into CASNAREGQGREQYF. This chain uses TRBV5-1 with TRBJ2-7; 9 bases align to TRBD1. Germline loops: CDR1 SGHRS, CDR2 YFSETQ. This CDR3 region has 15 residues. V trimming: 6 bases; J trimming: 7 bases; junction bases outside the gene matches: 14.

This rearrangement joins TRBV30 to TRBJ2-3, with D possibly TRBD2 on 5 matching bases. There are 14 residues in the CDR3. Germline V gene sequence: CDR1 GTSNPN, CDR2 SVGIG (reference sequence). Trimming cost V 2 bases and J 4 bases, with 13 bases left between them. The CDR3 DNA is TGTGCCTGGAGTATCGGACTCGGCGCAGATACGCAGTATTTT. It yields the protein CAWSIGLGADTQYF.

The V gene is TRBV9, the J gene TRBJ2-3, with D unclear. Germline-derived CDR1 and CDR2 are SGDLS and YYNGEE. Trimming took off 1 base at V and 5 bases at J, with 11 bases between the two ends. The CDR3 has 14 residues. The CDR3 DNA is TGTGCCAGCAGCGTAACTGGGTTACGAGATACGCAGTATTTT. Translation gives CASSVTGLRDTQYF.

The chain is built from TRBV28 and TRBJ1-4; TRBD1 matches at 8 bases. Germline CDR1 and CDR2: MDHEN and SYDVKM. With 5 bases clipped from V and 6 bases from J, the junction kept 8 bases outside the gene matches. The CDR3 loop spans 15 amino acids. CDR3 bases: TGTGCCAGCAGTCCGGAGACAGGGGTTGATGAAAAACTGTTTTTT. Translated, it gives CASSPETGVDEKLFF.

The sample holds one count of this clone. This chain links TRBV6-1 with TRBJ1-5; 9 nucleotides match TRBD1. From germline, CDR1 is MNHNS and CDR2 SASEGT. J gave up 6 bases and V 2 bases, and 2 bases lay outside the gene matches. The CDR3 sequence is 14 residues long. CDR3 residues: CASSEYRGLQPQHF. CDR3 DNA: TGTGCCAGCAGTGAATACAGGGGGCTTCAGCCCCAGCATTTT.

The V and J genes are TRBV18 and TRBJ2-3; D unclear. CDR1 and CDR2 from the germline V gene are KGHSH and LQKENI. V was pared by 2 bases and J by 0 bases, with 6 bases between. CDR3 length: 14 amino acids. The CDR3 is CASSPLSSTDTQYF. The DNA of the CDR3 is TGTGCCAGCTCACCATTGAGTAGCACAGATACGCAGTATTTT.

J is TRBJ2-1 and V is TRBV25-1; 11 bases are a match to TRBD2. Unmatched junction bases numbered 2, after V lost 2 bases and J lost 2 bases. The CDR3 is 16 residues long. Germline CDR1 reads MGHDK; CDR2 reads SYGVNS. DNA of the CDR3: TGTGCCAGCAGTGAAAATAGCGGGAGGGCCTACAATGAGCAGTTCTTC. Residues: CASSENSGRAYNEQFF.

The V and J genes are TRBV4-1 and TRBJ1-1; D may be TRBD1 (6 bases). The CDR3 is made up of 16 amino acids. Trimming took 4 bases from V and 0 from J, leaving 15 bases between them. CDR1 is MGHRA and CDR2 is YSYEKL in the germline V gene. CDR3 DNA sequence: TGCGCCAGCAGCCCCGGGCAGGGGTCGATGAACACTGAAGCTTTCTTT. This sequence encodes CASSPGQGSMNTEAFF.

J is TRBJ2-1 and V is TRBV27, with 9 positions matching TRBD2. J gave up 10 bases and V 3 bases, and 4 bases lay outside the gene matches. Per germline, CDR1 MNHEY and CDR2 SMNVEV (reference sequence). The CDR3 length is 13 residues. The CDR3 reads CASSLQTSGEQFF. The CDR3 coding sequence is TGTGCCAGCAGTTTGCAGACTAGCGGAGAGCAGTTCTTC.

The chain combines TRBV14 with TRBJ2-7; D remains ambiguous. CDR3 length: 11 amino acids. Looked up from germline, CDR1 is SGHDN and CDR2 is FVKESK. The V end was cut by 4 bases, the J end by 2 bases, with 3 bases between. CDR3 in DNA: TGTGCCAGCAGCCTGGCCTACGAGCAGTACTTC. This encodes CASSLAYEQYF.

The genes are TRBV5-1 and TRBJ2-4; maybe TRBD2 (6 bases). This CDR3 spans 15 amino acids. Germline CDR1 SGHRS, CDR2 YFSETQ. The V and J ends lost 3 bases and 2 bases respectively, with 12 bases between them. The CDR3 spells CASSSPGGSKNIQYF. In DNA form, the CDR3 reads TGCGCCAGCAGCTCGCCTGGGGGGTCCAAAAACATTCAGTACTTC.

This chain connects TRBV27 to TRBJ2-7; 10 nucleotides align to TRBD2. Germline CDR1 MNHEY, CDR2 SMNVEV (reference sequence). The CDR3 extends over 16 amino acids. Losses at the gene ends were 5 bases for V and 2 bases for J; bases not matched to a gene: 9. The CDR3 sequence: CASSTGSSGGTYEQYF. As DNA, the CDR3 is TGTGCCAGCAGTACGGGTTCTAGCGGGGGCACCTACGAGCAGTACTTC.

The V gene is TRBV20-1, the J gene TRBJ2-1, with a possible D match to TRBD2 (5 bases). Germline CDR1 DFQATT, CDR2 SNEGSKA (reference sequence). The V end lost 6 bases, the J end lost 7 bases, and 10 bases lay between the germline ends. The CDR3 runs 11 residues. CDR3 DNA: TGCAGTGCCCCAAAGCGGAATGAGCAGTTCTTC. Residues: CSAPKRNEQFF.

The CDR3 DNA reads as TGTGCCAGCAGTTTTCCGGGTTTGGGAGTTGATTGGACTGAAGCTTTCTTT. It encodes CASSFPGLGVDWTEAFF. The rearrangement links TRBV28 to TRBJ1-1; D unresolved. V lost 3 bases and J 5 bases, leaving 22 bases between the germline ends. The germline CDR1 and CDR2 sequences are MDHEN and SYDVKM. This CDR3 has 17 residues.

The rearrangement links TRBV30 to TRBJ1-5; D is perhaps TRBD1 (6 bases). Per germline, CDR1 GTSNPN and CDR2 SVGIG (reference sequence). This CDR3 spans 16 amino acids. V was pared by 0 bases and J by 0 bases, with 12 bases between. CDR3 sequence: CAWSVGGGHSNQPQHF. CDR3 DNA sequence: TGTGCCTGGAGTGTAGGGGGGGGACATAGCAATCAGCCCCAGCATTTT. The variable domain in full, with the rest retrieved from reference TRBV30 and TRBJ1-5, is SQTIHQWPATLVQPVGSPLSLECTVEGTSNPNLYWYRQAAGRGLQLLFYSVGIGQISSEVPQNLSASRPQDRQFILSSKKLLLSDSGFYLCAWSVGGGHSNQPQHFGDGTRLSIL.

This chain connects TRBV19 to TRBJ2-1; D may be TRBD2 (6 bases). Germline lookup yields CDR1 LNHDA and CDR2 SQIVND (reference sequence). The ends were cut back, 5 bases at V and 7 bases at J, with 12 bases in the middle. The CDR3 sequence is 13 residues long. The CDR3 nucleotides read TGTGCCAGTAGTCCCCTTGGGGGGAATGAGCAGTTCTTC. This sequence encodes CASSPLGGNEQFF.

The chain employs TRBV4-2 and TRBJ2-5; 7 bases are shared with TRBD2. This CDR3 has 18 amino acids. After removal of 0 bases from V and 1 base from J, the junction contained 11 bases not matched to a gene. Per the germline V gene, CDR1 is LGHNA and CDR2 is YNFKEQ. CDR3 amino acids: CASSQERPGLVSQETQYF. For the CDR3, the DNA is TGTGCCAGCAGCCAAGAACGGCCCGGACTAGTTTCCCAAGAGACCCAGTACTTC.

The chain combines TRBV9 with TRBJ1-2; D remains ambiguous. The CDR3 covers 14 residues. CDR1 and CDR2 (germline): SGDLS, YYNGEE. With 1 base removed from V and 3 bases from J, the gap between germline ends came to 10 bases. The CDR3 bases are TGTGCCAGCAGCGTACTCAGGTGGGACTATGGCTACACCTTC. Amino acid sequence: CASSVLRWDYGYTF.

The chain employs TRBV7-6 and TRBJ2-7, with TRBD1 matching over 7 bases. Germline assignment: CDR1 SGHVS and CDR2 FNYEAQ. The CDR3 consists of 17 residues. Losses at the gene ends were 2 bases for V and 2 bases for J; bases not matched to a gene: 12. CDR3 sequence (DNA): TGTGCCAGCAGCTTATCCTCTTCGGGACAGATACCCTACGAGCAGTACTTC. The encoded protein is CASSLSSSGQIPYEQYF. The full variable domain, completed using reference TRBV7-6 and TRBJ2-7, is GAGVSQSPRYKVTKRGQDVALRCDPISGHVSLYWYRQALGQGPEFLTYFNYEAQQDKSGLPNDRFSAERPEGSISTLTIQRTEQRDSAMYRCASSLSSSGQIPYEQYFGPGTRLTVT.

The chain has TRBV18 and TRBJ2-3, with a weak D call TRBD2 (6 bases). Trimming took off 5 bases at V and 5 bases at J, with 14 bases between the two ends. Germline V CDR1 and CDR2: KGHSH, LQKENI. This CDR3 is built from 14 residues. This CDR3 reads CASSAGRDGDTQYF. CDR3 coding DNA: TGTGCCAGCTCAGCGGGGCGGGATGGAGATACGCAGTATTTT.